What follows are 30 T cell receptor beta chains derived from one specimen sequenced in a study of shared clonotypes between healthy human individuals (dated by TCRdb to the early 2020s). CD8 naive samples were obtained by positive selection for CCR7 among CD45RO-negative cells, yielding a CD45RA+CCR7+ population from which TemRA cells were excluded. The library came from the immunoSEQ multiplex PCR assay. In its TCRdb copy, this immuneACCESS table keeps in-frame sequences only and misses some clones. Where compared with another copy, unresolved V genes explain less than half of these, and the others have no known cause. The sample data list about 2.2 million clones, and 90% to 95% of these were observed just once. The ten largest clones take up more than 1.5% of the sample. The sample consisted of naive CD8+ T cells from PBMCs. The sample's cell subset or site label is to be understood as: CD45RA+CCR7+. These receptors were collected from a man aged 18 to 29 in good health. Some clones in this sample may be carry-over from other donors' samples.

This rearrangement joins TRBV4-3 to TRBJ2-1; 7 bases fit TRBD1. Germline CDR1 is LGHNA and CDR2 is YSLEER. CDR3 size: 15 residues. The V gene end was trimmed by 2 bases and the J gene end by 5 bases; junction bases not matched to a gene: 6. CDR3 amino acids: CASSQPLTGNNEQFF. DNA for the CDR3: TGCGCCAGCAGCCAACCTTTGACAGGGAACAATGAGCAGTTCTTC.

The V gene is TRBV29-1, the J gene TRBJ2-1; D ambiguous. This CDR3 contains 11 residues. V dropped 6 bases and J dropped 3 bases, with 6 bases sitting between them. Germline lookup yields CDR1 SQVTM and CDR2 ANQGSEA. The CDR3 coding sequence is TGCAGCGTCCACATCTACAATGAGCAGTTCTTC. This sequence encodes CSVHIYNEQFF.

In DNA, the CDR3 is TGTGCCAGCAGTTTCGTCGTCGGCGGGGCCTACGAGCAGTACTTC. Its protein product is CASSFVVGGAYEQYF. The chain joins TRBV28 to TRBJ2-7, with a tentative D call TRBD2 (6 bases). The CDR3 loop spans 15 amino acids. Germline V gives CDR1 MDHEN, CDR2 SYDVKM. Deletions cut 3 bases from V and 2 bases from J, with 14 bases between.

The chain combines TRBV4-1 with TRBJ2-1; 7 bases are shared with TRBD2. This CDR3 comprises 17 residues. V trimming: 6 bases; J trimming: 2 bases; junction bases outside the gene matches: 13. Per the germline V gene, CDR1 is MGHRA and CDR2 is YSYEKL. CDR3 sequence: CASRANLLADTYNEQFF. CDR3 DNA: TGCGCCAGCAGGGCCAATCTCCTAGCGGACACCTACAATGAGCAGTTCTTC.

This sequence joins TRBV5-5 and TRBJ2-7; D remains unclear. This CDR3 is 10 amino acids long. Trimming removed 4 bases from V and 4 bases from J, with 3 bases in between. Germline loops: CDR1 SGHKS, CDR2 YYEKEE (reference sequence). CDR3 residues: CASSGYEQYF. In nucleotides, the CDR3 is TGTGCCAGCAGCGGATACGAGCAGTACTTC.

In DNA, the CDR3 is TGTGCCAGCAGCTTGGATTATTGGAGCGGAAACACCATATATTTT. Its protein product is CASSLDYWSGNTIYF. The rearrangement uses TRBV5-4 and TRBJ1-3; D unresolved. Per the germline V gene, CDR1 is SGHNT and CDR2 is YYREEE (reference sequence). The CDR3 extends over 15 amino acids. V lost 0 bases to trimming and J lost 4 bases, with 11 bases between them.

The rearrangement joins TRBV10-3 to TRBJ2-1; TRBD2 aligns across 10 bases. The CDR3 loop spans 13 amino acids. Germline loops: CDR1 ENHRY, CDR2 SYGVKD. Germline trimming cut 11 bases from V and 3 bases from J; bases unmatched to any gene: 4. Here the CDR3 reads CAGQREGYNEQFF. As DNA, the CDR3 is TGTGCCGGACAGCGGGAGGGCTACAATGAGCAGTTCTTC.

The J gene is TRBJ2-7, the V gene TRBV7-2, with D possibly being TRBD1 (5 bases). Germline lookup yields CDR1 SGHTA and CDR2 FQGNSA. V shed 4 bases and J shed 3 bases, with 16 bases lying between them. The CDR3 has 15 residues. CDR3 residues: CASSYSQVYYYEQYF. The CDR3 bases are TGTGCCAGCAGCTATTCACAGGTCTATTACTACGAGCAGTACTTC.

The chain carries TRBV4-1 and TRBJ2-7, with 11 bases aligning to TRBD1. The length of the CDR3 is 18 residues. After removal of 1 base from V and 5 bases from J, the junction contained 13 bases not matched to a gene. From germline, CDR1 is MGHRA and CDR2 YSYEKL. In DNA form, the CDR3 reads TGCGCCAGCAGCCAAGGAGGAGGTACCAGGACAGGGGGCAACGAGCAGTACTTC. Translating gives CASSQGGGTRTGGNEQYF.

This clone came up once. CDR3 amino acids: CASSQDTETEAFF. Here the CDR3 DNA reads TGCGCCAGCAGCCAAGATACGGAGACTGAAGCTTTCTTT. V gene TRBV4-3 combines with J gene TRBJ1-1; no reliable D call. Germline values: CDR1 LGHNA, CDR2 YSLEER. The V end was cut by 0 bases, the J end by 5 bases, with 7 bases between. This CDR3 contains 13 residues.

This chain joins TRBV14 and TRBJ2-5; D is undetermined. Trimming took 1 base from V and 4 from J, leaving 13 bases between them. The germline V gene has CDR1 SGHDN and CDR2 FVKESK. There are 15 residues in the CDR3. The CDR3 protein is CASSQALSRGETQYF. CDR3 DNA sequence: TGTGCCAGCAGCCAAGCTCTGTCTAGAGGAGAGACCCAGTACTTC.

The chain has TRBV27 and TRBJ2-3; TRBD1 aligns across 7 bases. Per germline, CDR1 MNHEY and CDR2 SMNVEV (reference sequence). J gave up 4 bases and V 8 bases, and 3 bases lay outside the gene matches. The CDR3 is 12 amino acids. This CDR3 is CASSQGADTQYF. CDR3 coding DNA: TGTGCCAGCTCCCAGGGGGCAGATACGCAGTATTTT.

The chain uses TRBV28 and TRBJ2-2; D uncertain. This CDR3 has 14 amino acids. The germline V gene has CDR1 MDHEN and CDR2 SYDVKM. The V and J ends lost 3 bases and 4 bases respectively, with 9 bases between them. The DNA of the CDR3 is TGTGCCAGCAGTTTGATACCAGTCACCGGGGAGCTGTTTTTT. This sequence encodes CASSLIPVTGELFF.

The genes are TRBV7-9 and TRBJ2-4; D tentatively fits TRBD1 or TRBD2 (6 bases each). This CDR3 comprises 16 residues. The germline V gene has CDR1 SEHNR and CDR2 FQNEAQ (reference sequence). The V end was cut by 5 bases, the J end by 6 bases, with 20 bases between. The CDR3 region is CASSLRGQGKRNIQYF. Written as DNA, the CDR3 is TGTGCCAGCAGCCTCCGGGGGCAGGGGAAGAGAAACATTCAGTACTTC.

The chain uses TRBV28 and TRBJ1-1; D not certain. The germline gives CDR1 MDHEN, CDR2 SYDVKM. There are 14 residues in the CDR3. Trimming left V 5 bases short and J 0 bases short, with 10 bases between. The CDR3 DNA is TGTGCCAGCAGTCCCCCCCTGCTGAACACTGAAGCTTTCTTT. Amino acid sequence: CASSPPLLNTEAFF.

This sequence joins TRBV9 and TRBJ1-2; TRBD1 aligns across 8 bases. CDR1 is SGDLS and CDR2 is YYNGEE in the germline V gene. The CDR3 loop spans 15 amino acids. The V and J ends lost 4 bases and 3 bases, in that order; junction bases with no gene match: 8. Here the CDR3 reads CASSPGQGAHYGYTF. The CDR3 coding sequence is TGTGCCAGCAGCCCCGGGCAGGGGGCCCACTATGGCTACACCTTC.

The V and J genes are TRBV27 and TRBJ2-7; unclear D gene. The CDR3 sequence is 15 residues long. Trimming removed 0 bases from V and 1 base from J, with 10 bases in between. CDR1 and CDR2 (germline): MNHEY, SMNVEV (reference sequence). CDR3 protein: CASSLSRGRSYEQYF. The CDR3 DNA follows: TGTGCCAGCAGTTTATCCAGAGGCCGATCCTACGAGCAGTACTTC.

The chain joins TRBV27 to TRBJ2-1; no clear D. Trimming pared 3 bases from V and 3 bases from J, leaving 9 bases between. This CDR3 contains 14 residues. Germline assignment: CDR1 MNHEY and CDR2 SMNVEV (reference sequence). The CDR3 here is CASSLVAGYNEQFF. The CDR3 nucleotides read TGTGCCAGCAGTTTGGTAGCCGGCTACAATGAGCAGTTCTTC.

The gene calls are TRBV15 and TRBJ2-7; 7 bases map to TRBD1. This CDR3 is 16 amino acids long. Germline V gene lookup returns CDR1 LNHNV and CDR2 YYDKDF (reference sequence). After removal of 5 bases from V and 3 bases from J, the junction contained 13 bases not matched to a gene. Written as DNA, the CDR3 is TGTGCCACCAGCTTACGGGACAGTCCTAATGGCTACGAGCAGTACTTC. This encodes CATSLRDSPNGYEQYF.

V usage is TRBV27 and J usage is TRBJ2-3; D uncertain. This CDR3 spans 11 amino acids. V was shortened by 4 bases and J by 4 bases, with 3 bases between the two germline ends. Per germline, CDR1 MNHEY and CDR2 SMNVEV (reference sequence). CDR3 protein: CASSWADTQYF. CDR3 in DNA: TGTGCCAGCAGTTGGGCAGATACGCAGTATTTT.

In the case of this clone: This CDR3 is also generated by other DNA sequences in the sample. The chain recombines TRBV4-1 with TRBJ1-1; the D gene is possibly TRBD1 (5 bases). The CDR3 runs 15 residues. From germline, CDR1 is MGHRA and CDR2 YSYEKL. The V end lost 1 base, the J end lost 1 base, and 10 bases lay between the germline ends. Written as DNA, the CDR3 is TGCGCCAGCAGCCAAGGTTGGGGCGGGAACACTGAAGCTTTCTTT. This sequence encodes CASSQGWGGNTEAFF.

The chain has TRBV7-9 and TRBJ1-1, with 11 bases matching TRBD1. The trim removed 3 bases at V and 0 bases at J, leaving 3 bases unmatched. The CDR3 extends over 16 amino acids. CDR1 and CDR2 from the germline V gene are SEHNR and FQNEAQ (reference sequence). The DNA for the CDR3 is TGTGCCAGCAGCTTTGGGACAGGGGGGATGAACACTGAAGCTTTCTTT. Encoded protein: CASSFGTGGMNTEAFF.

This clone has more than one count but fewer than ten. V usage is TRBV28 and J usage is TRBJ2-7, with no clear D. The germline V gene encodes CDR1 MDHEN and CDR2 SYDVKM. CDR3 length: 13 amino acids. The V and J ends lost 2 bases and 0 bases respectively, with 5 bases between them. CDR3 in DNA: TGTGCCAGCAGTTTACAGAGCTCCTACGAGCAGTACTTC. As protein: CASSLQSSYEQYF.

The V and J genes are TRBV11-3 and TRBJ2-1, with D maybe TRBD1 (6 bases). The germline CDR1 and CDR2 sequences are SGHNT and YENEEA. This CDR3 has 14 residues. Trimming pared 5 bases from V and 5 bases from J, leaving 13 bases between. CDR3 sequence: CASSPTGSHNEQFF. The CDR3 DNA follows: TGTGCCAGCAGCCCAACAGGGTCCCACAATGAGCAGTTCTTC.

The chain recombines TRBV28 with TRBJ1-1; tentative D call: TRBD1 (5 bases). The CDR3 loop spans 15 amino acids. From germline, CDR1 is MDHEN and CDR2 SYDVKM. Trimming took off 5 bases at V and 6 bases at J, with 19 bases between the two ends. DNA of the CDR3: TGTGCCAGCAGTATAACCGGGACCGCTCGGGCTGAAGCTTTCTTT. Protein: CASSITGTARAEAFF. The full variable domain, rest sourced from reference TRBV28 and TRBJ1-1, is DVKVTQSSRYLVKRTGEKVFLECVQDMDHENMFWYRQDPGLGLRLIYFSYDVKMKEKGDIPEGYSVSREKKERFSLILESASTNQTSMYLCASSITGTARAEAFFGQGTRLTVV.

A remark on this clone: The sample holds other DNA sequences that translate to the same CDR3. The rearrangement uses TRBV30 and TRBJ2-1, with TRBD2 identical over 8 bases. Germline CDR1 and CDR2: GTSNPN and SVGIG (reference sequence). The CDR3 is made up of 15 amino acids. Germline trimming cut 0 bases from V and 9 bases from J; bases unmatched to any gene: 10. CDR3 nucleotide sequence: TGTGCCTGGAGTGTAGTAGCGGGAAACATGGGTGAGCAGTTCTTC. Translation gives CAWSVVAGNMGEQFF.

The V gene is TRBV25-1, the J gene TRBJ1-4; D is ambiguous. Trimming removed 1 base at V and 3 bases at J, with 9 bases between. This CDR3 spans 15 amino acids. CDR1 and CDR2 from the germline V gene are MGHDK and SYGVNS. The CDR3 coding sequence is TGTGCCAGCAGTGAATTTGGGTCGGCTAATGAAAAACTGTTTTTT. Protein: CASSEFGSANEKLFF.

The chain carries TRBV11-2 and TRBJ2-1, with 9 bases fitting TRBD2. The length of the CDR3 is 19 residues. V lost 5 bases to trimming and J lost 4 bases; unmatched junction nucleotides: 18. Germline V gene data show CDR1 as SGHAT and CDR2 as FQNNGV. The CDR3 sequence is CASSEAIAGGPTLYNEQFF. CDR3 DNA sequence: TGTGCCAGCAGCGAAGCTATTGCGGGAGGGCCTACTCTATACAATGAGCAGTTCTTC. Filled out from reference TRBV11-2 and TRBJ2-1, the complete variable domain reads EAGVAQSPRYKIIEKRQSVAFWCNPISGHATLYWYQQILGQGPKLLIQFQNNGVVDDSQLPKDRFSAERLKGVDSTLKIQPAKLEDSAVYLCASSEAIAGGPTLYNEQFFGPGTRLTVL.

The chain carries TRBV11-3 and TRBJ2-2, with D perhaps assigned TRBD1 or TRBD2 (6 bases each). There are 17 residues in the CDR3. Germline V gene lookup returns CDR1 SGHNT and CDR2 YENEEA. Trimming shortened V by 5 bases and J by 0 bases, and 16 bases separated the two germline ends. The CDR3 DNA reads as TGTGCCAGCAGCCACCGGGGGCCCGACGCGAACACCGGGGAGCTGTTTTTT. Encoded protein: CASSHRGPDANTGELFF.

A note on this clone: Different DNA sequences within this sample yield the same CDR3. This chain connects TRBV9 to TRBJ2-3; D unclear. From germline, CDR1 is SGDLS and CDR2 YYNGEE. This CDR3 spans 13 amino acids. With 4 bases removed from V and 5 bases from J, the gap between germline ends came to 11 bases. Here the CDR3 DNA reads TGTGCCAGCAGCCCGCGACTTGGAGATACGCAGTATTTT. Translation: CASSPRLGDTQYF.